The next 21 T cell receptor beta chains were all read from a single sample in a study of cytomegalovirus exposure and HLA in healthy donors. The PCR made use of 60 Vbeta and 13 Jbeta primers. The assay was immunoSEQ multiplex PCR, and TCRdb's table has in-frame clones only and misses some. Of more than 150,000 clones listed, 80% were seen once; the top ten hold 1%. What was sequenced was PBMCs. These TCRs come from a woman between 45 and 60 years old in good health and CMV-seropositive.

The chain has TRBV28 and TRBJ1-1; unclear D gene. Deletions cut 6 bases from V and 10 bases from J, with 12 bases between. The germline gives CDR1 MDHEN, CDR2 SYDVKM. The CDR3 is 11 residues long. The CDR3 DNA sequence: TGTGCCAGCAGCCGACCTAGAGGAGCTTTCTTT. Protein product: CASSRPRGAFF.

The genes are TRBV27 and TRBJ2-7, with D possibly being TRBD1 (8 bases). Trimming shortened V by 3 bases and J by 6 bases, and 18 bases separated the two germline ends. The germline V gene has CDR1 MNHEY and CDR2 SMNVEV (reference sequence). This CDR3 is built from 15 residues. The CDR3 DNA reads TGTGCCAGCAGTTTCTGGACAGGGAGGGGACGCGAGCAGTACTTC. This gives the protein CASSFWTGRGREQYF.

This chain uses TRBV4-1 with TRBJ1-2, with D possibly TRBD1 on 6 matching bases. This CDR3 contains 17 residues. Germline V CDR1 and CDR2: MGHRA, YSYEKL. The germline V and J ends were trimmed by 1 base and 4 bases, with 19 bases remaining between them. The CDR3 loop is CASSQGSPGQLLYGYTF. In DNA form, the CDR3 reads TGCGCCAGCAGCCAAGGGTCACCGGGACAACTCCTCTATGGCTACACCTTC.

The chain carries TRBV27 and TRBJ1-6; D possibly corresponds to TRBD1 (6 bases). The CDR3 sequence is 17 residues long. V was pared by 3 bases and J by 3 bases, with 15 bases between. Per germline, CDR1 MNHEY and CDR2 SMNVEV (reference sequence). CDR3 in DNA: TGTGCCAGCAGTTTTGGTGACAGGAGTAACTATAATTCACCCCTCCACTTT. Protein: CASSFGDRSNYNSPLHF.

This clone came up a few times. The CDR3 region is CASSGPGGARTEAFF. The DNA of the CDR3 is TGTGCCAGCAGCGGGCCCGGGGGGGCTCGAACTGAAGCTTTCTTT. This chain uses TRBV9 with TRBJ1-1; TRBD1 is a possible D gene (6 bases). Trimming cost V 3 bases and J 5 bases, with 17 bases left between them. CDR1 and CDR2 (germline): SGDLS, YYNGEE. The CDR3 length is 15 residues. Based on the CDR3 plus reference TRBV9 and TRBJ1-1, the full variable domain is DSGVTQTPKHLITATGQRVTLRCSPRSGDLSVYWYQQSLDQGLQFLIQYYNGEERAKGNILERFSAQQFPDLHSELNLSSLELGDSALYFCASSGPGGARTEAFFGQGTRLTVV.

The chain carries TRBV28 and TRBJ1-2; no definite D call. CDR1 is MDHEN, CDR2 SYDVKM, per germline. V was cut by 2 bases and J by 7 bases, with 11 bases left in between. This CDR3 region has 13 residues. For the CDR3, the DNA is TGTGCCAGCAGTTTAGTCTCGAGGTCTGGCTACACCTTC. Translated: CASSLVSRSGYTF.

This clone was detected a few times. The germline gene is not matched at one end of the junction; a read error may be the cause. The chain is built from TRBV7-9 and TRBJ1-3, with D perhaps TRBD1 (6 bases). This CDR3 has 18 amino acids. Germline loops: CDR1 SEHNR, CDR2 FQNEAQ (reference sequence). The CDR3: CSSSLVVVPGGPGNTIYF. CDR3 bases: TGTTCCAGCAGCTTAGTGGTTGTACCGGGGGGCCCTGGAAACACCATATATTTT.

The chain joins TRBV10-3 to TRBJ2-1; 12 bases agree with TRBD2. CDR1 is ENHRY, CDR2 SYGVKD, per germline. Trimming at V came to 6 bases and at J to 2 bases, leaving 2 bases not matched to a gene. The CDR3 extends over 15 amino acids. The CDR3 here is CAIRASGGAYNEQFF. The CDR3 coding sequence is TGTGCCATCAGAGCTAGCGGGGGGGCCTACAATGAGCAGTTCTTC.

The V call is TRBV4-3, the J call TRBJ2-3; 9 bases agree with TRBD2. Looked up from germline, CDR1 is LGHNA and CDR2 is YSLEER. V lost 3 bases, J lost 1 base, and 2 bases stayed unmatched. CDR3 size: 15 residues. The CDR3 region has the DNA TGCGCCAGCAGCCACCGGACTAGCGGCACAGATACGCAGTATTTT. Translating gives CASSHRTSGTDTQYF.

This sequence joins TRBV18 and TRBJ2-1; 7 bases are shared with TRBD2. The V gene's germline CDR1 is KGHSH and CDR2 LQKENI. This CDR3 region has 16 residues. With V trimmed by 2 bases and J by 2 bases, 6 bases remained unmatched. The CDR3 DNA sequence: TGTGCCAGCTCACCATCCTTCGCGGGGGCCTACAATGAGCAGTTCTTC. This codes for CASSPSFAGAYNEQFF.

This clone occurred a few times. The CDR3 bases are TGTGCCAGCAGCCATGGACAGGGACCTCAGCCCCAGCATTTT. This gives the protein CASSHGQGPQPQHF. J is TRBJ1-5 and V is TRBV5-8; 8 nucleotides match TRBD1. This CDR3 is 14 amino acids long. CDR1 and CDR2 (germline): SGHTS, YDEGEE. The J segment lost 6 bases and the V segment lost 4 bases, leaving 6 bases of the junction unmatched.

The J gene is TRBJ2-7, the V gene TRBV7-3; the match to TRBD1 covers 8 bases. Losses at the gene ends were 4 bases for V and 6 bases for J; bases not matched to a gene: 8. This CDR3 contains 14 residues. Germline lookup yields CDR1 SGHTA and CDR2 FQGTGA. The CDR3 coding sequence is TGTGCCAGCAGCTCGGGACAGGTCAGGAGCGAGCAGTACTTC. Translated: CASSSGQVRSEQYF.

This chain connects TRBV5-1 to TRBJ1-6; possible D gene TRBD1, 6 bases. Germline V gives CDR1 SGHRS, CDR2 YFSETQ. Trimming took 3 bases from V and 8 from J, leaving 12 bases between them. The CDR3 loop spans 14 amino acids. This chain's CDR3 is CASSSNREDSPLHF. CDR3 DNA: TGCGCCAGCAGCTCCAACAGGGAAGATTCACCCCTCCACTTT.

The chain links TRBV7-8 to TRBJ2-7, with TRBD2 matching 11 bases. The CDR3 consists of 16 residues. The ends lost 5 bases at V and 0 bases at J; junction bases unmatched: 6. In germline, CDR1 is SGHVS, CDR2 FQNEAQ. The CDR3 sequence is CASSLGLADYSYEQYF. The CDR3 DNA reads TGTGCCAGCAGCCTGGGACTAGCGGACTACTCCTACGAGCAGTACTTC. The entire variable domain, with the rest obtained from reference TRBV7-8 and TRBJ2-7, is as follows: GAGVSQSPRYKVAKRGQDVALRCDPISGHVSLFWYQQALGQGPEFLTYFQNEAQLDKSGLPSDRFFAERPEGSVSTLKIQRTQQEDSAVYLCASSLGLADYSYEQYFGPGTRLTVT.

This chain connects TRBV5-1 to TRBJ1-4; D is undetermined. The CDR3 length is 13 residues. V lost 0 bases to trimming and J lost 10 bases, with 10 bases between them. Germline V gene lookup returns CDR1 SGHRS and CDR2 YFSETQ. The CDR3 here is CASSLGVEGKLFF. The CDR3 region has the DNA TGCGCCAGCAGCTTGGGGGTTGAGGGAAAACTGTTTTTT. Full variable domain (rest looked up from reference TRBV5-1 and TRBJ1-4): KAGVTQTPRYLIKTRGQQVTLSCSPISGHRSVSWYQQTPGQGLQFLFEYFSETQRNKGNFPGRFSGRQFSNSRSEMNVSTLELGDSALYLCASSLGVEGKLFFGSGTQLSVL.

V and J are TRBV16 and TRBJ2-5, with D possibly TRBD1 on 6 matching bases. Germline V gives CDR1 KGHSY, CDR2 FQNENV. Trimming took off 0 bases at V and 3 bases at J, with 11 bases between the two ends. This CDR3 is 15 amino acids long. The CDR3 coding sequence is TGTGCCAGCAGCCAATCAGGGGGAGTGGAAGAGACCCAGTACTTC. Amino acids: CASSQSGGVEETQYF.

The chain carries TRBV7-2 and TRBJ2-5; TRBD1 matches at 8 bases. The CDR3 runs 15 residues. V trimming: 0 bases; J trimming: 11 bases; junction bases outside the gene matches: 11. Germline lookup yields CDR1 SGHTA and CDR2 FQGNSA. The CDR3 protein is CASSLAGRQGNGQYF. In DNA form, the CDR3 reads TGTGCCAGCAGCTTAGCTGGGCGACAGGGGAACGGGCAGTACTTC.

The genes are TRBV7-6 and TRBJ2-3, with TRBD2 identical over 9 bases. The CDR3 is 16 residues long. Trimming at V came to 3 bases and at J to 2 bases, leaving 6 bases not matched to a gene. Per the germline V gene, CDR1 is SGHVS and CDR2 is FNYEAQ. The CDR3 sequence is CASSFIGGGVTDTQYF. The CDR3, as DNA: TGTGCCAGCAGCTTTATTGGCGGGGGGGTCACAGATACGCAGTATTTT. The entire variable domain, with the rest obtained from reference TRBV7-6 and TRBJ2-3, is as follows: GAGVSQSPRYKVTKRGQDVALRCDPISGHVSLYWYRQALGQGPEFLTYFNYEAQQDKSGLPNDRFSAERPEGSISTLTIQRTEQRDSAMYRCASSFIGGGVTDTQYFGPGTRLTVL.

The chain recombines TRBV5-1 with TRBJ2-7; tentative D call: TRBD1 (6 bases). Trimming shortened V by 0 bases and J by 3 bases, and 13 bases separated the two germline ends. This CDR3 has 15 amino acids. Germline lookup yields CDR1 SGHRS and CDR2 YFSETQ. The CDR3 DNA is TGCGCCAGCAGCTTGGGGGGCGACAGGTACTACGAGCAGTACTTC. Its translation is CASSLGGDRYYEQYF. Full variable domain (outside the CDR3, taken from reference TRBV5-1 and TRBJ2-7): KAGVTQTPRYLIKTRGQQVTLSCSPISGHRSVSWYQQTPGQGLQFLFEYFSETQRNKGNFPGRFSGRQFSNSRSEMNVSTLELGDSALYLCASSLGGDRYYEQYFGPGTRLTVT.

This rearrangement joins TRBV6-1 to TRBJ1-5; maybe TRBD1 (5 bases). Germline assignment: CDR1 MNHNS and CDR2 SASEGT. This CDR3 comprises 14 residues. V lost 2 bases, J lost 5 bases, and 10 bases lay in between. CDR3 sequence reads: CASSEQGFDQPQHF. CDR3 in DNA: TGTGCCAGCAGTGAACAGGGTTTTGATCAGCCCCAGCATTTT.

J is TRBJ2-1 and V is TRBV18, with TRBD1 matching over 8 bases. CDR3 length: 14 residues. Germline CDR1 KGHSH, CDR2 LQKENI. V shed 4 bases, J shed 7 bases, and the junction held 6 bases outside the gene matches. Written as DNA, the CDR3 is TGTGCCAGCTCACAGGGACAGGCAAGGAATGAGCAGTTCTTC. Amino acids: CASSQGQARNEQFF. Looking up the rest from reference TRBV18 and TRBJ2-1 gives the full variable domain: NAGVMQNPRHLVRRRGQEARLRCSPMKGHSHVYWYRQLPEEGLKFMVYLQKENIIDESGMPKERFSAEFPKEGPSILRIQQVVRGDSAAYFCASSQGQARNEQFFGPGTRLTVL.